This TCR beta chain was captured by sequencing in a study of T cell responses to AZD1222 COVID-19 vaccine. Study information: Doses given second, at about 4 or about 12 weeks, were pooled.

Study results and limitations: Only five to seven individuals given AZD1222 were seropositive at baseline. Clonal diversity may have been underestimated, and the donors were mostly white British, with more females than males. No repertoire was sampled before or during the peak T cell response, only after it.

Sequencing used immunoSEQ multiplex PCR; TCRdb keeps in-frame clones, though not all of them. The sample lists about 96,000 clones, 80% to 90% occurring once. To note about this clone: Its antigen remains unknown.

The CDR3 has 14 residues. The V end lost 2 bases, the J end lost 9 bases, and 14 bases lay between the germline ends. From germline, CDR1 is SNHLY and CDR2 FYNNEI. V gene TRBV2 combines with J gene TRBJ1-5, with D tentatively TRBD1 (5 bases). The sequence derives from an adult in good health. This specimen was peripheral blood, taken on day 0 of AZD1222 vaccination. CDR3: CASSEWGGSSPQHF. CDR3 in DNA: TGTGCCAGCAGTGAATGGGGCGGCTCATCGCCCCAGCATTTT.